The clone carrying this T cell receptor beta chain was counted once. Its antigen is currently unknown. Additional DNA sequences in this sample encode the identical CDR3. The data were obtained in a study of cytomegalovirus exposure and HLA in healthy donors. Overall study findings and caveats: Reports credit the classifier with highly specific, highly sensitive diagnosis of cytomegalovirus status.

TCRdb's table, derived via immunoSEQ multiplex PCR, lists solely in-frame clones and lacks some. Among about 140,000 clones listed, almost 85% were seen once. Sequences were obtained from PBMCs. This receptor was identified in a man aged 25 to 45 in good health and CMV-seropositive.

The CDR3 region has the DNA TGTGCCAGCAGCCCCAGGGACAGGAACACTGAAGCTTTCTTT. It specifies CASSPRDRNTEAFF. The chain joins TRBV9 to TRBJ1-1, with TRBD1 matching over 7 bases. Per germline, CDR1 SGDLS and CDR2 YYNGEE. The CDR3 runs to 14 residues. Unmatched junction bases numbered 4, after V lost 4 bases and J lost 1 base.